The TCR beta chain under discussion was sequenced for a study of T-cell memory formation after mild COVID-19. Study-wide findings and caveats: Memory sampled before infection contained some responding clones, suggesting cross-reactive memory joined.

It was 5'RACE with constant-segment primers that produced the TCR alpha and TCR beta cDNA libraries, which carried sample barcodes and UMIs. One entry per CDR3 protein results from TCRdb running MiXCR on the 5' RACE reads. Of 250,000 to 350,000 distinct CDR3 sequences in the sample, roughly 15% were seen once. This clonotype has more than one count but fewer than ten. Antigen specificity is unknown. Sequenced: PBMCs or a T cell subset sorted from them (not recorded which). This TCR was sampled from a man aged 18 to 35 who had mild COVID-19 (a few samples of this study predate the infection). Cell type and time point are not known.

CDR3 amino acids: CASSYEGQGRTEAFF. CDR3 sequence (DNA): TGCGCCAGCAGCTACGAAGGGCAGGGCCGCACTGAAGCTTTCTTT. The chain has TRBV5-1 and TRBJ1-1; D is possibly TRBD1 (5 bases). Germline V CDR1 and CDR2: SGHRS, YFSETQ. V lost 3 bases, J lost 4 bases, and 16 bases lay in between. The CDR3 consists of 15 residues.